One sample yielded the 14 T cell receptor beta chains listed below, sequenced in a study of cytomegalovirus exposure and HLA in healthy donors. With 60 Vbeta and 13 Jbeta primers, the PCR was carried out. TCRdb keeps only in-frame clones here, not all; method: immunoSEQ multiplex PCR. The sample has roughly 200,000 clones, around 77% seen once; the top ten hold 2.9%. The sequenced sample was PBMCs. Receptors originate from a woman aged 25 to 45 in good health and CMV-seronegative.

Here the CDR3 DNA reads TGCGCCAGCAGCCTTAGCCCCCCCTACGAGCAGTACTTC. Protein product: CASSLSPPYEQYF. The V call is TRBV5-1, the J call TRBJ2-7; no definite D call. This CDR3 contains 13 residues. CDR1 is SGHRS and CDR2 is YFSETQ in the germline V gene. The V gene lost 4 bases and the J gene lost 2 bases, with 10 bases spanning the gap.

A word on this clone: One junction end disagrees with the germline gene, perhaps due to a read error. This specimen includes other DNA sequences encoding the same CDR3. The V call is TRBV13, the J call TRBJ2-7; 10 bases match TRBD1. This CDR3 is built from 16 residues. Germline lookup yields CDR1 PRHDT and CDR2 FYEKMQ (reference sequence). The DNA for the CDR3 is TGTGCTAGCAGCTTACGACAGGGGGCAATTATAGACGAGCAGTACTTC. Amino acids: CASSLRQGAIIDEQYF.

With regard to this clone: The same CDR3 can be traced to other DNA sequences in this sample. The chain has TRBV11-3 and TRBJ1-1; D is unresolved. Germline V lookup: CDR1 SGHNT, CDR2 YENEEA. V dropped 1 base and J dropped 3 bases, with 6 bases sitting between them. The CDR3 is 13 residues long. The CDR3 sequence: CASSLGLDTEAFF. The CDR3 nucleotides are TGTGCCAGCAGCTTAGGGCTTGACACTGAAGCTTTCTTT.

The DNA for the CDR3 is TGCGCCAGCAGCTCATTAGCGGGATCCTACAATGAGCAGTTCTTC. Residues: CASSSLAGSYNEQFF. V is TRBV5-1 and J is TRBJ2-1; the match to TRBD2 covers 8 bases. Germline assignment: CDR1 SGHRS and CDR2 YFSETQ. This CDR3 spans 15 amino acids. Unmatched junction bases numbered 3, after V lost 3 bases and J lost 1 base.

The V call is TRBV4-1, the J call TRBJ2-7, with D maybe TRBD2 (6 bases). V lost 4 bases and J lost 3, with 25 bases in between. Germline lookup yields CDR1 MGHRA and CDR2 YSYEKL. This CDR3 is built from 18 residues. CDR3 nucleotides: TGCGCCAGCAGCCTTAGGTGGCCGGGAGACACAACACACTACGAGCAGTACTTC. Protein: CASSLRWPGDTTHYEQYF.

The chain is built from TRBV5-4 and TRBJ2-5, with a tentative D call TRBD2 (7 bases). Germline CDR1 and CDR2: SGHNT and YYREEE (reference sequence). Deletions cut 2 bases from V and 6 bases from J, with 17 bases between. The CDR3 extends over 15 amino acids. The CDR3 spells CASSLGGEPGKTQYF. In nucleotides, the CDR3 is TGTGCCAGCAGCTTAGGGGGGGAGCCGGGGAAGACCCAGTACTTC.

This chain uses TRBV27 with TRBJ2-2; a possible D gene is TRBD2 (6 bases). The V gene's germline CDR1 is MNHEY and CDR2 SMNVEV (reference sequence). Trimming shortened V by 5 bases and J by 1 base, and 11 bases separated the two germline ends. The CDR3 consists of 15 residues. CDR3 sequence reads: CASSESGWNTGELFF. In nucleotides, the CDR3 is TGTGCCAGCAGTGAAAGCGGGTGGAACACCGGGGAGCTGTTTTTT.

This chain uses TRBV7-8 with TRBJ2-1, with D perhaps matching TRBD2 (6 bases). Looked up from germline, CDR1 is SGHVS and CDR2 is FQNEAQ. The CDR3 is 14 residues long. The germline V and J ends were trimmed by 0 bases and 8 bases, with 11 bases remaining between them. The CDR3 nucleotides read TGTGCCAGCAGCTTAGCGAGGACTATGGATGAGCAGTTCTTC. As protein: CASSLARTMDEQFF.

The chain employs TRBV5-1 and TRBJ2-3, with a weak D call TRBD2 (6 bases). V was cut by 3 bases and J by 6 bases, with 17 bases left in between. This CDR3 is built from 15 residues. Germline V CDR1 and CDR2: SGHRS, YFSETQ. CDR3 nucleotide sequence: TGCGCCAGCAGCTCCGAGGGGCCCCGGGAGGATACGCAGTATTTT. Protein sequence: CASSSEGPREDTQYF.

The chain is built from TRBV5-1 and TRBJ2-5; 14 nucleotides match TRBD2. Losses at the gene ends were 0 bases for V and 2 bases for J; bases not matched to a gene: 6. There are 18 residues in the CDR3. The germline V gene has CDR1 SGHRS and CDR2 YFSETQ. CDR3 coding DNA: TGCGCCAGCAGCTTGGGACTAGCGGGGGGGCCGGGGCAAGAGACCCAGTACTTC. This codes for CASSLGLAGGPGQETQYF.

Only a few counts were recorded for this clone. The rearrangement links TRBV13 to TRBJ2-7; TRBD1 agrees at 8 bases. This CDR3 is built from 13 residues. Germline CDR1 reads PRHDT; CDR2 reads FYEKMQ (reference sequence). Trimming removed 3 bases from V and 3 bases from J; junction bases left unmatched: 1. The CDR3: CASSFTGGYEQYF. The CDR3 DNA reads as TGTGCCAGCAGCTTTACAGGGGGCTACGAGCAGTACTTC. Drawing the rest from reference TRBV13 and TRBJ2-7, the complete variable domain is AAGVIQSPRHLIKEKRETATLKCYPIPRHDTVYWYQQGPGQDPQFLISFYEKMQSDKGSIPDRFSAQQFSDYHSELNMSSLELGDSALYFCASSFTGGYEQYFGPGTRLTVT.

This clone is a singleton in its sample. The V and J genes are TRBV5-1 and TRBJ1-1, with D possibly TRBD1 on 6 matching bases. This CDR3 contains 15 residues. Germline V lookup: CDR1 SGHRS, CDR2 YFSETQ. With 2 bases removed from V and 2 bases from J, the gap between germline ends came to 13 bases. This chain's CDR3 is CASSFTGYGNTEAFF. Here the CDR3 DNA reads TGCGCCAGCAGCTTCACAGGGTATGGAAACACTGAAGCTTTCTTT.

This sequence joins TRBV5-1 and TRBJ2-3; weak D call: TRBD1 (6 bases). The V gene lost 0 bases and the J gene lost 0 bases, with 8 bases spanning the gap. This CDR3 comprises 15 residues. Germline values: CDR1 SGHRS, CDR2 YFSETQ. The CDR3 region is CASSLGQVSTDTQYF. The CDR3, as DNA: TGCGCCAGCAGCTTGGGACAGGTCAGCACAGATACGCAGTATTTT. Combining the CDR3 with reference TRBV5-1 and TRBJ2-3 gives the whole variable domain KAGVTQTPRYLIKTRGQQVTLSCSPISGHRSVSWYQQTPGQGLQFLFEYFSETQRNKGNFPGRFSGRQFSNSRSEMNVSTLELGDSALYLCASSLGQVSTDTQYFGPGTRLTVL.

The CDR3 sequence: CASSHGPGTGNTEAFF. In DNA, the CDR3 is TGCGCCAGCAGCCACGGTCCCGGGACAGGGAACACTGAAGCTTTCTTT. The V gene is TRBV4-1, the J gene TRBJ1-1; 8 nucleotides match TRBD1. The germline gives CDR1 MGHRA, CDR2 YSYEKL. The CDR3 loop spans 16 amino acids. The V gene end was trimmed by 3 bases and the J gene end by 1 base; junction bases not matched to a gene: 7.